The 28 T cell receptor beta chains listed next were all sequenced from one sample in a study of blood T cell repertoires in COVID-19 (dated by TCRdb to 2020 to 2021). Libraries were made using the immunoSEQ multiplex PCR assay. What TCRdb holds here is the immuneACCESS table cut down to in-frame rearrangements. Part of the clones is not present; checked against another copy, under half of the missing clones reflect an unresolved V gene, and the others are unexplained. This sample is represented by about 350,000 clones; more than 75% of them were singletons. Jointly, the top ten make up about 2.7% of the sample. Source material: PBMCs or T cells enriched from blood (not recorded which). These receptors originate from a woman aged 25-40 years who had recovered from COVID-19.

The genes are TRBV2 and TRBJ1-2; the D gene is possibly TRBD1 (5 bases). The CDR3 length is 15 residues. The V end was cut by 1 base, the J end by 8 bases, with 17 bases between. CDR1 and CDR2 (germline): SNHLY, FYNNEI. The CDR3 DNA follows: TGTGCCAGCAGTGAAGGAGACTGGTTCGGGGGAGGCTACACCTTC. This encodes CASSEGDWFGGGYTF.

The chain uses TRBV10-3 and TRBJ1-1, with 7 bases aligning to TRBD1. CDR3 length: 15 amino acids. From germline, CDR1 is ENHRY and CDR2 SYGVKD. Trimming cost V 2 bases and J 3 bases; bases outside gene matches: 6. In DNA form, the CDR3 reads TGTGCCATCAGTGAGCTTAACAGGGGCCACACTGAAGCTTTCTTT. As protein: CAISELNRGHTEAFF.

The V and J genes are TRBV6-5 and TRBJ2-1; 12 nucleotides match TRBD2. V shed 7 bases and J 3 bases; nucleotides not matched to a gene: 4. Looked up from germline, CDR1 is MNHEY and CDR2 is SVGAGI. The CDR3 contains 15 residues. The CDR3 reads CASKRTSGNYNEQFF. DNA of the CDR3: TGTGCCAGCAAACGGACTAGCGGGAACTACAATGAGCAGTTCTTC.

The rearrangement links TRBV19 to TRBJ1-5; D may be TRBD1 (5 bases). The V gene lost 5 bases and the J gene lost 0 bases, with 23 bases spanning the gap. The CDR3 is 19 amino acids. Germline values: CDR1 LNHDA, CDR2 SQIVND (reference sequence). The CDR3 nucleotides read TGTGCCAGTAGTGCAGTTGGCAGGGTGGGGATCTCTAGCAATCAGCCCCAGCATTTT. Residues: CASSAVGRVGISSNQPQHF.

The J gene is TRBJ2-1, the V gene TRBV15, with D possibly matching TRBD1 (6 bases). This CDR3 contains 12 residues. V was pared by 8 bases and J by 8 bases, with 13 bases between. The germline gives CDR1 LNHNV, CDR2 YYDKDF (reference sequence). CDR3: CATDQGRDEQFF. The CDR3 DNA reads as TGTGCCACCGATCAGGGGCGGGATGAGCAGTTCTTC.

A remark on this clone: One end of the junction is discordant with germline, which a read error may explain. J is TRBJ2-3 and V is TRBV19; D might be TRBD2 (7 bases). The CDR3 spans 17 residues. From germline, CDR1 is LNHDA and CDR2 SQIVND (reference sequence). The CDR3 DNA is TGTGCCAGTGGTATTAGACGTGGGGGGGCCCGCACAGATACGCAGTATTTT. Its translation: CASGIRRGGARTDTQYF.

This chain connects TRBV28 to TRBJ2-6; the D gene is possibly TRBD2 (6 bases). CDR3 size: 15 residues. V was shortened by 6 bases and J by 4 bases, with 13 bases between the two germline ends. The germline V gene encodes CDR1 MDHEN and CDR2 SYDVKM. The CDR3 DNA is TGTGCCAGCAGCACCGGGACTCTCGGGGCCAACGTCCTGACTTTC. It yields the protein CASSTGTLGANVLTF.

The rearrangement links TRBV30 to TRBJ1-4, with unresolved D. CDR1 and CDR2 from the germline V gene are GTSNPN and SVGIG (reference sequence). V lost 1 base, J lost 5 bases, and 5 bases lay in between. The CDR3 contains 12 residues. DNA of the CDR3: TGTGCCTGGAGTGGTTCAAATGAAAAACTGTTTTTT. Amino acids: CAWSGSNEKLFF.

The chain carries TRBV11-2 and TRBJ2-1; TRBD2 matches 13 bases. CDR3 size: 18 residues. V was pared by 5 bases and J by 0 bases, with 7 bases of the junction left unmatched. CDR1 SGHAT and CDR2 FQNNGV come from the germline V gene. The CDR3 DNA is TGTGCCAGCAGCCTACTAGCGGGAGGGCTTAGCTCCTACAATGAGCAGTTCTTC. Translating gives CASSLLAGGLSSYNEQFF.

The rearrangement joins TRBV15 to TRBJ1-1; 8 bases are a match to TRBD1. Germline trimming cut 6 bases from V and 3 bases from J; bases unmatched to any gene: 6. This CDR3 is 14 amino acids long. In germline, CDR1 is LNHNV, CDR2 YYDKDF (reference sequence). CDR3 in amino acids: CATRRQGFHTEAFF. The CDR3 bases are TGTGCCACCAGGAGACAGGGGTTCCACACTGAAGCTTTCTTT.

V gene TRBV28 combines with J gene TRBJ1-6, with 9 bases aligning to TRBD1. After removal of 5 bases from V and 10 bases from J, the junction contained 6 bases not matched to a gene. Germline assignment: CDR1 MDHEN and CDR2 SYDVKM. The CDR3 length is 14 residues. The CDR3: CASSGGQGGSPLHF. CDR3 in DNA: TGTGCCAGCAGTGGGGGACAGGGAGGATCACCCCTCCACTTT.

This clone turned up a few times. This chain connects TRBV12-3 or TRBV12-4 to TRBJ1-2, with D tentatively TRBD1 (5 bases). The CDR3 loop spans 11 amino acids. V was clipped by 6 bases and J by 7 bases, with 9 bases between them. CDR3 sequence (DNA): TGTGCCAGCAGGAGACAGAGTGGCTACACCTTC. Its translation is CASRRQSGYTF.

V is TRBV20-1 and J is TRBJ1-2; no firm D call. The germline V gene has CDR1 DFQATT and CDR2 SNEGSKA (reference sequence). The length of the CDR3 is 12 residues. V was cut by 3 bases and J by 4 bases, with 9 bases left in between. CDR3 DNA: TGCAGTGCTAGTACACGTCCCTATGGCTACACCTTC. It translates to CSASTRPYGYTF.

This clone was found a few times. The J gene is TRBJ2-7, the V gene TRBV28, with TRBD1 identical over 9 bases. V lost 3 bases and J lost 5; bases outside the gene matches: 5. The V gene's germline CDR1 is MDHEN and CDR2 SYDVKM. The CDR3 has 14 residues. The CDR3 loop reads CASSLGTGKNEQYF. CDR3 nucleotides: TGTGCCAGCAGTTTGGGGACAGGGAAGAACGAGCAGTACTTC.

This chain connects TRBV6-5 to TRBJ1-6; TRBD1 matches 7 bases. J lost 8 bases, V lost 6 bases, and 7 bases had no gene match. From germline, CDR1 is MNHEY and CDR2 SVGAGI. The CDR3 contains 14 residues. The CDR3 bases are TGTGCCAGCAGAGCTCCGGGACAGCATTCACCCCTCCACTTT. The encoded protein is CASRAPGQHSPLHF.

This chain uses TRBV2 with TRBJ2-3; 8 bases map to TRBD2. CDR3 length: 15 amino acids. CDR1 and CDR2 (germline): SNHLY, FYNNEI. Losses at the gene ends were 8 bases for V and 5 bases for J; bases not matched to a gene: 12. The DNA for the CDR3 is TGTGCCAGCGGTATAGCGTCGGGGGGGGAAGATACGCAGTATTTT. Translated, it gives CASGIASGGEDTQYF.

The J gene is TRBJ1-5, the V gene TRBV15; no reliable D call. The germline V and J ends were trimmed by 6 bases and 5 bases, with 8 bases remaining between them. The CDR3 covers 12 residues. CDR1 is LNHNV and CDR2 is YYDKDF in the germline V gene (reference sequence). DNA of the CDR3: TGTGCCACCAGGGCAGGCGATCAGCCCCAGCATTTT. Translated, it gives CATRAGDQPQHF.

The J gene is TRBJ1-2, the V gene TRBV19, with 8 positions matching TRBD1. Trimming removed 3 bases from V and 8 bases from J; junction bases left unmatched: 14. The CDR3 loop spans 16 amino acids. Germline values: CDR1 LNHDA, CDR2 SQIVND (reference sequence). The CDR3, as DNA: TGTGCCAGTAGTATCTCGGGGACAGGCCAACCGAGGGGCTACACCTTC. It codes for CASSISGTGQPRGYTF.

The chain combines TRBV2 with TRBJ1-2, with 8 bases aligning to TRBD1. CDR3 length: 13 residues. Per the germline V gene, CDR1 is SNHLY and CDR2 is FYNNEI. The junction had 6 bases not matched to a gene; V was cut back by 6 bases and J by 6 bases. The CDR3 sequence: CASRQGAPNGYTF. The CDR3, as DNA: TGTGCCAGCAGGCAGGGGGCGCCCAATGGCTACACCTTC.

This chain links TRBV12-3 or TRBV12-4 with TRBJ1-1; no clear D gene. Trimming removed 2 bases at V and 1 base at J, with 5 bases between. This CDR3 spans 13 amino acids. This chain's CDR3 is CASSLRANTEAFF. In DNA, the CDR3 is TGTGCCAGCAGTTTAAGAGCGAACACTGAAGCTTTCTTT.

DNA of the CDR3: TGTGCCAGCTTACATAGCGGGGGTGGGGAGACCCAGTACTTC. It translates to CASLHSGGGETQYF. This chain joins TRBV11-2 and TRBJ2-5, with TRBD2 identical over 9 bases. The germline V gene has CDR1 SGHAT and CDR2 FQNNGV. Losses at the gene ends were 8 bases for V and 5 bases for J; bases not matched to a gene: 9. The CDR3 is 14 amino acids. Complete variable domain (other parts from reference TRBV11-2 and TRBJ2-5): EAGVAQSPRYKIIEKRQSVAFWCNPISGHATLYWYQQILGQGPKLLIQFQNNGVVDDSQLPKDRFSAERLKGVDSTLKIQPAKLEDSAVYLCASLHSGGGETQYFGPGTRLLVL.

This clone was seen only once. V is TRBV6-5 and J is TRBJ1-5; 7 nucleotides line up with TRBD1. Germline trimming cut 6 bases from V and 5 bases from J; bases unmatched to any gene: 7. Germline assignment: CDR1 MNHEY and CDR2 SVGAGI. CDR3 length equals 14 residues. CDR3 DNA: TGTGCCAGCAGACCATACAGGGGAGATCAGCCCCAGCATTTT. It specifies CASRPYRGDQPQHF.

The V and J genes are TRBV30 and TRBJ1-6, with 9 bases fitting TRBD1. V lost 3 bases to trimming and J lost 8 bases; unmatched junction nucleotides: 5. Germline V gene sequence: CDR1 GTSNPN, CDR2 SVGIG (reference sequence). The CDR3 extends over 14 amino acids. The CDR3 DNA is TGTGCCTGGAGGTTGGGACAGGGATATTCACCCCTCCACTTT. It translates to CAWRLGQGYSPLHF.

The chain couples TRBV4-2 to TRBJ1-4, with 7 bases aligning to TRBD1. The CDR3 has 17 amino acids. Germline assignment: CDR1 LGHNA and CDR2 YNFKEQ. J gave up 3 bases and V 5 bases, and 12 bases lay outside the gene matches. CDR3 nucleotides: TGTGCCAGCAGCAGGGACAGTTCCACCGGGGCTAATGAAAAACTGTTTTTT. It specifies CASSRDSSTGANEKLFF.

This clone was recorded only once. V usage is TRBV5-1 and J usage is TRBJ1-1; the D is unclear. CDR1 SGHRS and CDR2 YFSETQ come from the germline V gene. V was trimmed by 4 bases and J by 5 bases, leaving 12 bases between them. The CDR3 is made up of 13 amino acids. CDR3 sequence (DNA): TGCGCCAGCAGCCCCCGGGAAGTAACTGAAGCTTTCTTT. Translated: CASSPREVTEAFF.

The gene calls are TRBV7-6 and TRBJ2-7, with D possibly matching TRBD2 (5 bases). V lost 5 bases, J lost 3 bases, and 14 bases lay in between. The length of the CDR3 is 14 residues. Germline CDR1 and CDR2: SGHVS and FNYEAQ. The CDR3 sequence is CASSPVRSGYEQYF. CDR3 bases: TGTGCCAGCAGCCCCGTCAGAAGCGGCTACGAGCAGTACTTC.

This rearrangement joins TRBV6-1 to TRBJ1-3; D unclear. The CDR3 consists of 16 residues. Trimming cost V 3 bases and J 1 base, with 13 bases left between them. CDR1 is MNHNS, CDR2 SASEGT, per germline. This chain's CDR3 is CASSEMLSASGNTIYF. The CDR3 nucleotides read TGTGCCAGCAGTGAGATGTTGTCAGCGTCTGGAAACACCATATATTTT.

J is TRBJ2-5 and V is TRBV18, with D possibly TRBD2 on 5 matching bases. The CDR3 is 13 residues long. Trimming took off 0 bases at V and 4 bases at J, with 6 bases between the two ends. Looked up from germline, CDR1 is KGHSH and CDR2 is LQKENI. The CDR3 region has the DNA TGTGCCAGCTCACCACCGGGGAGAGAGACCCAGTACTTC. This translates into CASSPPGRETQYF.